The rows below give T cell receptor beta chains drawn from one sample of a study of Tregs in tolerant kidney transplant recipients. Assay: immunoSEQ multiplex PCR; the TCRdb copy retains only in-frame clones and omits some. The sample includes about 83,000 clones, roughly 98% of them seen just once. The sequencing here drew on CD4+ T cells from blood, taken before the transplant. All receptors come from a human donor who received a combined kidney and bone marrow transplant. The CDR3 runs from the conserved cysteine through the conserved F or W. A D gene is named only where the DNA matches it firmly. Clone size is given for some rows only: seen once, a few or many times, or a class if the clone is expanded.

clone_size: NA; d_call: TRBD2; j_call: TRBJ2-7; v_call: TRBV10-3; cdr3_nt: TGTGCCATCAGTGAGAGGGGGGGGACTATCGGCGGGAGGGCCGTCGAGCAGTACTTC; cdr3_aa: CAISERGGTIGGRAVEQYF
clone_size: NA; d_call: NA; j_call: TRBJ1-2; v_call: TRBV9; cdr3_nt: TGTGCCAGCAGCGTAGGGGGACACCTCTTCTATGGCTACACCTTC; cdr3_aa: CASSVGGHLFYGYTF
clone_size: NA; d_call: TRBD2; j_call: TRBJ2-1; v_call: TRBV11-3; cdr3_nt: TGTGCCAGCAGCCTAAGTGGGACTAGGAGTTCCTATGAGCAGTTCTTC; cdr3_aa: CASSLSGTRSSYEQFF
clone_size: NA; d_call: TRBD1; j_call: TRBJ2-1; v_call: TRBV5-4; cdr3_nt: TGTGCCAGCAGCTTGGCCGGGACAGGGTACAATGAGCAGTTCTTC; cdr3_aa: CASSLAGTGYNEQFF
clone_size: NA; d_call: TRBD2; j_call: TRBJ2-1; v_call: TRBV10-3; cdr3_nt: TGTGCCACCTTAGCGGGGGGGTCTCAGGAGCAGTTCTTC; cdr3_aa: CATLAGGSQEQFF
clone_size: NA; d_call: TRBD1; j_call: TRBJ1-4; v_call: TRBV4-1; cdr3_nt: TGCGCCAGCAGCCAAGACCGGGACAGAATCGTGACACCTAATGAAAAACTGTTTTTT; cdr3_aa: CASSQDRDRIVTPNEKLFF
clone_size: NA; d_call: NA; j_call: TRBJ2-1; v_call: TRBV18; cdr3_nt: TGTGCCAGCTCACCACCGGGAGGTGGTGAGCAGTTCTTC; cdr3_aa: CASSPPGGGEQFF
clone_size: once; d_call: TRBD1; j_call: TRBJ1-1; v_call: TRBV5-1; cdr3_nt: TGCGCCAGCAGCTTGGGACAGGGCGCCGAAGCTTTCTTT; cdr3_aa: CASSLGQGAEAFF
clone_size: once; d_call: NA; j_call: TRBJ2-1; v_call: TRBV19; cdr3_nt: TGTGCCAGTAGTATCCAGGGATTCCACAATGAGCAGTTCTTC; cdr3_aa: CASSIQGFHNEQFF
clone_size: NA; d_call: NA; j_call: TRBJ1-4; v_call: TRBV7-6; cdr3_nt: TGTGCCAGCAGCTTAGGGGCCGGGAGCTTTAATGAAAAACTGTTTTTT; cdr3_aa: CASSLGAGSFNEKLFF
clone_size: NA; d_call: NA; j_call: TRBJ1-1; v_call: TRBV9; cdr3_nt: TGTGCCAGCAGCGTAGCAGGAGGGAATGAAGCTTTCTTT; cdr3_aa: CASSVAGGNEAFF
clone_size: NA; d_call: TRBD1; j_call: TRBJ2-4; v_call: TRBV10-1; cdr3_nt: TGCGCCAGCAGTTACAGGGGGAACATTCAGTACTTC; cdr3_aa: CASSYRGNIQYF
clone_size: NA; d_call: NA; j_call: TRBJ2-2; v_call: TRBV27; cdr3_nt: TGTGCCAGCAGTTTATCGTGGCAGGTGAACACCGGGGAGCTGTTTTTT; cdr3_aa: CASSLSWQVNTGELFF
clone_size: NA; d_call: NA; j_call: TRBJ2-1; v_call: TRBV5-1; cdr3_nt: TGCGCCAGCAGCTTGGACCCCCAGGGGACCTACAATGAGCAGTTCTTC; cdr3_aa: CASSLDPQGTYNEQFF
clone_size: NA; d_call: TRBD1; j_call: TRBJ2-7; v_call: TRBV7-2; cdr3_nt: TGTGCCAGCAGAGACCGGACAGGGGCCCCCCTTTCGTACTTC; cdr3_aa: CASRDRTGAPLSYF
clone_size: NA; d_call: NA; j_call: TRBJ2-3; v_call: TRBV19; cdr3_nt: TGTGCCAGTAGTATTAGGCCGCAGGTTTCGGCAGATACGCAGTATTTT; cdr3_aa: CASSIRPQVSADTQYF
clone_size: NA; d_call: TRBD2; j_call: TRBJ2-1; v_call: TRBV6-4; cdr3_nt: TGTGCCAGCAGGGTCACGGGGGGGCTCAATGAGCAGTTCTTC; cdr3_aa: CASRVTGGLNEQFF
clone_size: NA; d_call: TRBD1; j_call: TRBJ2-1; v_call: TRBV5-1; cdr3_nt: TGCGCCAGCAGCCGTTCACCGGACAGGAATGAGCAGTTCTTC; cdr3_aa: CASSRSPDRNEQFF
clone_size: NA; d_call: NA; j_call: TRBJ2-3; v_call: TRBV5-1; cdr3_nt: TGCGCCAGCAGCTTGAGTAGCGGACCTAGCACAGATACGCAGTATTTT; cdr3_aa: CASSLSSGPSTDTQYF
clone_size: NA; d_call: TRBD1; j_call: TRBJ2-2; v_call: TRBV2; cdr3_nt: TGTGCCAGCAGTGAACGGGGCAAAACAGGGGAGCCCGGGGAGCTGTTTTTT; cdr3_aa: CASSERGKTGEPGELFF
clone_size: NA; d_call: NA; j_call: TRBJ2-5; v_call: TRBV11-3; cdr3_nt: TGTGCCAGCAGCCGGGGGACAGAAGAGACCCAGTACTTC; cdr3_aa: CASSRGTEETQYF
clone_size: NA; d_call: TRBD1; j_call: TRBJ2-5; v_call: TRBV29-1; cdr3_nt: TGCAGCGTTGAAAAGGGGGCAGGGGAGACCCAGTACTTC; cdr3_aa: CSVEKGAGETQYF
clone_size: NA; d_call: TRBD2; j_call: TRBJ2-7; v_call: TRBV18; cdr3_nt: TGTGCCAGCTCACCAAGGAGGGAGGGCCAGTCCTACGAGCAGTACTTC; cdr3_aa: CASSPRREGQSYEQYF
clone_size: NA; d_call: TRBD2; j_call: TRBJ2-1; v_call: TRBV7-7; cdr3_nt: TGTGCCAGCAGCTTACGAGGACTAGCGGCTGGTGGTGAGCAGTTCTTC; cdr3_aa: CASSLRGLAAGGEQFF
clone_size: NA; d_call: NA; j_call: TRBJ1-2; v_call: TRBV7-8; cdr3_nt: TGTGCCAGCAGCTTAGTTAACAGGGTTCGCGACCCTAACTATGGCTACACCTTC; cdr3_aa: CASSLVNRVRDPNYGYTF
clone_size: NA; d_call: TRBD1; j_call: TRBJ1-2; v_call: TRBV23-1; cdr3_nt: TGCGCCATGTGGCAGGGGGCCGGCTATGGCTACACCTTC; cdr3_aa: CAMWQGAGYGYTF
clone_size: NA; d_call: NA; j_call: TRBJ2-7; v_call: TRBV19; cdr3_nt: TGTGCCAGTAGTATCGTTCAGGGGACCGAGCAGTACTTC; cdr3_aa: CASSIVQGTEQYF
clone_size: NA; d_call: NA; j_call: TRBJ1-6; v_call: TRBV30; cdr3_nt: TGTGCCTGGAGCCAGTATAATTCACCCCTCCACTTT; cdr3_aa: CAWSQYNSPLHF
clone_size: NA; d_call: TRBD2; j_call: TRBJ2-1; v_call: TRBV18; cdr3_nt: TGTGCCAGCTCACCAGGGACAAGCGGGGGGCCAGGGGAGTTCTTC; cdr3_aa: CASSPGTSGGPGEFF